The 3 T cell receptor beta chains listed next were all sequenced from one sample in a study of T cell changes during pregnancy in multiple sclerosis (dated by TCRdb to the late 2010s). Library preparation employed the immunoSEQ multiplex PCR assay. Entries here come from immuneACCESS through TCRdb and include only in-frame sequences with V and J called. Some clones fail to appear in such tables; in the studies checked, an unresolved V gene covers under half of the shortfall, and the cause of the remainder is unknown. The sample data list tens of thousands of clones, and 80% to 95% of these were observed just once. Less than 0.65% of the sample is in the top ten clones. The specimen was CD4+ T cells from peripheral blood mononuclear cells, collected after pregnancy. Receptors originate from a female donor with multiple sclerosis, enrolled in a pregnancy study.

The count of this clone is one. The V gene is TRBV5-4, the J gene TRBJ2-7; a possible D gene is TRBD1 (5 bases). This CDR3 spans 15 amino acids. Trimming took 1 base from V and 1 from J, leaving 12 bases between them. The V gene's germline CDR1 is SGHNT and CDR2 YYREEE (reference sequence). The CDR3 DNA sequence: TGTGCCAGCAGCTTGTGGGGCCTTAGGTCCTACGAGCAGTACTTC. This translates into CASSLWGLRSYEQYF.

V usage is TRBV7-6 and J usage is TRBJ1-1; D perhaps matches TRBD1 (6 bases). V was trimmed by 3 bases and J by 1 base, leaving 9 bases between them. From germline, CDR1 is SGHVS and CDR2 FNYEAQ. The CDR3 has 14 residues. The CDR3 sequence is CASSLSTGNTEAFF. The DNA of the CDR3 is TGTGCCAGCAGCTTGTCGACAGGGAACACTGAAGCTTTCTTT.

The chain combines TRBV6-1 with TRBJ1-5, with a tentative D call TRBD1 (6 bases). This CDR3 has 15 amino acids. Germline lookup yields CDR1 MNHNS and CDR2 SASEGT. Trimming cost V 2 bases and J 6 bases, with 14 bases left between them. The CDR3 bases are TGTGCCAGCAGTGAAACACAGGGTTCAAGTCAGCCCCAGCATTTT. It encodes CASSETQGSSQPQHF.